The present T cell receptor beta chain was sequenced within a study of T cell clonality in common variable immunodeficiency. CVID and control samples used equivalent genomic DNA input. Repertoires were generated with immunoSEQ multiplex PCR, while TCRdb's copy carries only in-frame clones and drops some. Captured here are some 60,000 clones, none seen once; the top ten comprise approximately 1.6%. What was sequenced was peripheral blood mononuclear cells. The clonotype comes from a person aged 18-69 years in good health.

The part of the CDR3 DNA that was read is TGTGCCAGCAGCTTGAGACAGGGGGTTCGGGATGAC. Translation gives CASSLRQGVRDD. The CDR3 reads in full as CASSLRQGVRDDYTF. This chain uses TRBV7-3 with TRBJ1-2; 9 nucleotides align to TRBD1. Read data end 3 residues before the CDR3 end; the end is taken from the germline J gene. The CDR3 consists of 15 residues. Germline CDR1 reads SGHTA; CDR2 reads FQGTGA.